A selection of T cell receptor beta chains follows, all from one sample in a study of blood T cell repertoires in COVID-19. Sequencing was performed with immunoSEQ multiplex PCR; in TCRdb, only in-frame clones are kept and a portion is missing. The sample carries a few hundred thousand clones, 84% recorded once. Material for sequencing was peripheral blood. These receptors came from a woman aged 40 to 50 who had recovered from COVID-19. CDR3s include the opening cysteine and the closing phenylalanine or tryptophan. A D gene is named only where the DNA matches it firmly. The listing skips clone size in some rows; elsewhere it reads once, few, many or a size class.

v_gene	j_gene	abundance	d_gene	len	CDR3aa	CDR3nt
TRBV28	TRBJ2-3	NA	NA	16	CASSFSGLAGNQPQYF	TGTGCCAGCAGTTTCTCAGGGTTGGCCGGCAATCAGCCCCAGTATTTT
TRBV11-3	TRBJ2-3	NA	TRBD2	16	CASTPYLAGDTDTQYF	TGTGCCAGCACACCTTACCTAGCGGGGGACACAGATACGCAGTATTTT
TRBV7-3	TRBJ2-2	NA	NA	13	CASSPPGPGELFF	TGTGCCAGCAGCCCTCCAGGGCCCGGGGAGCTGTTTTTT
TRBV24-1	TRBJ2-1	NA	TRBD2	17	CATSDPHRDSGRDEQFF	TGTGCCACCAGTGATCCCCACCGGGACTCAGGGAGGGATGAGCAGTTCTTC
TRBV6-5	TRBJ1-5	NA	TRBD1	14	CASRGTGINQPQHF	TGTGCCAGCAGGGGGACAGGGATCAATCAGCCCCAGCATTTT
TRBV7-9	TRBJ1-5	NA	TRBD1	15	CASSRTGAQGQPQHF	TGTGCCAGCAGTCGGACAGGGGCTCAGGGTCAGCCCCAGCATTTT
TRBV2	TRBJ2-5	NA	NA	15	CASTLSGRQRETQYF	TGTGCCAGCACTTTATCCGGACGACAGAGGGAGACCCAGTACTTC
TRBV7-9	TRBJ2-7	NA	TRBD2	16	CASSSLGIAGDYEQYF	TGTGCCAGCAGCTCCCTCGGAATAGCGGGGGACTACGAGCAGTACTTC
TRBV6-6	TRBJ1-1	NA	NA	13	CASSYSGGTEAFF	TGTGCCAGCAGTTACTCAGGAGGCACTGAAGCTTTCTTT
TRBV11-2	TRBJ1-4	NA	NA	17	CASSGGAGVRVYEKLFF	TGTGCCAGCAGCGGGGGAGCAGGGGTGCGGGTATATGAAAAACTGTTTTTT
TRBV29-1	TRBJ2-3	NA	TRBD1	14	CSVETGGRTDTQYF	TGCAGCGTTGAAACAGGGGGCCGGACAGATACGCAGTATTTT
TRBV6-5	TRBJ1-5	NA	NA	14	CASSPMGGGQPQHF	TGTGCCAGCAGTCCGATGGGGGGAGGTCAGCCCCAGCATTTT
TRBV28	TRBJ1-1	NA	NA	12	CASSGLGARSFF	TGTGCCAGTTCAGGTCTGGGGGCGCGGTCTTTCTTT
TRBV2	TRBJ2-1	NA	NA	12	CASSGSYNEQFF	TGTGCCAGCAGTGGTTCTTACAATGAGCAGTTCTTC
TRBV9	TRBJ1-2	once	TRBD1	16	CASSARQGGDSNGYTF	TGTGCCAGCAGCGCAAGACAGGGGGGAGATAGCAATGGCTACACCTTC
TRBV6-5	TRBJ1-6	NA	NA	13	CASTTLAGSPLHF	TGTGCCAGCACCACCCTGGCAGGGTCACCCCTCCACTTT
TRBV7-9	TRBJ2-1	NA	TRBD2	12	CASSSGGNEQFF	TGTGCCAGCAGCTCGGGGGGCAATGAGCAGTTCTTC
TRBV27	TRBJ1-3	few	NA	17	CASSLSYLQGSGNTIYF	TGTGCCAGCAGTTTATCCTACCTACAGGGATCTGGAAACACCATATATTTT
TRBV6-5	TRBJ1-5	once	NA	13	CASSRGFNQPQHF	TGTGCCAGCAGCAGGGGATTCAATCAGCCCCAGCATTTT
TRBV19	TRBJ1-4	NA	TRBD1	14	CASSPGGTNEKLFF	TGTGCCAGTAGTCCAGGGGGCACTAATGAAAAACTGTTTTTT
TRBV6-6	TRBJ2-6	NA	NA	14	CASSSEPGANVLTF	TGTGCCAGCAGTTCCGAGCCTGGGGCCAACGTCCTGACTTTC
TRBV30	TRBJ2-1	NA	TRBD2	15	CAWSLTSRSYNEQFF	TGTGCCTGGAGTTTGACTAGCCGCTCCTACAATGAGCAGTTCTTC
TRBV2	TRBJ2-2	NA	NA	14	CASRSDSSTGELFF	TGTGCCAGCAGGTCGGACTCAAGCACCGGGGAGCTGTTTTTT
TRBV28	TRBJ1-1	NA	TRBD1	13	CATVGQGNTEAFF	TGTGCCACGGTGGGACAGGGAAACACTGAAGCTTTCTTT